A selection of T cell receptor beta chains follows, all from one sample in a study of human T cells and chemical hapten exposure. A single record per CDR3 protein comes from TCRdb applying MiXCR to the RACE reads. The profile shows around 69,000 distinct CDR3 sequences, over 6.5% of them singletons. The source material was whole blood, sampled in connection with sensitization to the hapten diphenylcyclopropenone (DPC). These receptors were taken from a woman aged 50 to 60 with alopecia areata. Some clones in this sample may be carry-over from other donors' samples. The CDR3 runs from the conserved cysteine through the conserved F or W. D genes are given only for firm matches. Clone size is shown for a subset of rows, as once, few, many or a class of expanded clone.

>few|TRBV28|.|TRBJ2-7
TGTGCCAGCAGCTGGCCTAATTCCTACGAGCAGTACTTC
CASSWPNSYEQYF
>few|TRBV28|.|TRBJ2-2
TGTGCCAGCAGCCCAGGGTCCTTAAACACCGGGGAGCTGTTTTTT
CASSPGSLNTGELFF
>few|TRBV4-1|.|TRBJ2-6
TGCGCCAGCAGCCACCCACCGAGGGCTGGGGCCAACGTCCTGACTTTC
CASSHPPRAGANVLTF
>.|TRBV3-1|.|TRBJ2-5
TGTGCCAGCAGCCGAGGTCCCCTTATCCAAGAGACCCAGTACTTC
CASSRGPLIQETQYF
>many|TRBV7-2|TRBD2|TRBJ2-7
TGTGCCAGCAGCTTGCGGGGGTTGGACACCTACGAGCAGTACTTC
CASSLRGLDTYEQYF
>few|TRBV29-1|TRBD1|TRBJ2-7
TGCAGCGGGGCCGGGACAGGGGAGGGTGAGCAGTACTTC
CSGAGTGEGEQYF
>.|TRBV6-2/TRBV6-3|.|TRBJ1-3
TGTGCCAGCAGTGCTACAGGCTTCTCTGGAAACACCATATATTTT
CASSATGFSGNTIYF
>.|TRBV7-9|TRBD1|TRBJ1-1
TGTGCCAGCAGCATGGAGACAGGGGGAACTGAAGCTTTCTTT
CASSMETGGTEAFF
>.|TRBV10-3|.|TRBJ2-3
TGTGCCATCAGTGTAACCGGGGATACGCAGTATTTT
CAISVTGDTQYF
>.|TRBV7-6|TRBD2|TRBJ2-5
TGTGCCAGCAGCTTAGTGACTAGCATCGGGACCCAGTACTTC
CASSLVTSIGTQYF
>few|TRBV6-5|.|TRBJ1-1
TGTGCCAGCAGAGGGGCCGGCCTGAACACTGAAGCTTTCTTT
CASRGAGLNTEAFF
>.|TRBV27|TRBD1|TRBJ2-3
TGTGCCAGCACCCTAACAGGGGACCCAGATACGCAGTATTTT
CASTLTGDPDTQYF
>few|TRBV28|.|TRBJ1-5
TGTGCCAGCAGTTTGAGTCAGGGGAATCAGCCCCAGCATTTT
CASSLSQGNQPQHF
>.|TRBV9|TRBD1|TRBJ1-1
TGTGCCAGCAGCGTAGGTGGAGACAGGGGAAACACTGAAGCTTTCTTT
CASSVGGDRGNTEAFF
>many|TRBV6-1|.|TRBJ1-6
TGTGCCAGCCTACGGGATCTAGTAGGTACCCTCCACTTT
CASLRDLVGTLHF
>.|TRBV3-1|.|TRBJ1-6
TGTGCCAGCAGCCAAGTAGATGGTTATTCACCCCTCCACTTT
CASSQVDGYSPLHF
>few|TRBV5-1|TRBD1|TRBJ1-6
TGCGCCAGCAGCTTGGACAGGGGTAACTATAATTCACCCCTCCACTTT
CASSLDRGNYNSPLHF
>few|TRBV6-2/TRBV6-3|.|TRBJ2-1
TGTGCCAGCAGCCAATCCTGGGGGGCACGGGAGAATGAGCAGTTCTTC
CASSQSWGARENEQFF
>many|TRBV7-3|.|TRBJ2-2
TGTGCCAGCAGCCCTTTACGACAGGACACCGGGGAGCTGTTTTTT
CASSPLRQDTGELFF
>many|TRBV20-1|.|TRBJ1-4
TGCAGTGCTAGTGTTCCCAGGGGTTTGAGGGAAAAACTGTTTTTT
CSASVPRGLREKLFF
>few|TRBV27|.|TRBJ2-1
TGTGCCAGCAGCCCCCCGGGGTACAATGAGCAGTTCTTC
CASSPPGYNEQFF
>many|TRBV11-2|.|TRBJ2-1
TGTGCCAGCAGCCCCGGGGATGAGCAGTTCTTC
CASSPGDEQFF
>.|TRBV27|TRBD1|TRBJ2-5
TGTGCCAGCAGTACATATTCGGGACAGCAAGAGACCCAGTACTTC
CASSTYSGQQETQYF
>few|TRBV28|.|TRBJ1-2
TGTGCCAGCAGTCCCCCTTTTACGGGCTTGGACTATGGCTACACCTTC
CASSPPFTGLDYGYTF
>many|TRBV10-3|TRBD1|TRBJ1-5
TGTGCCATCAGTGAGGCGGACAGGGGAGGGAGTCGGCCCCAGCATTTT
CAISEADRGGSRPQHF
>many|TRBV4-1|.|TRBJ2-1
TGCGCCAGCAGCCAAGTAGGAAAGGTTAATGAGCAGTTCTTC
CASSQVGKVNEQFF
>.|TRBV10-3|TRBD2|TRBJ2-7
TGTGCCGGGGCGTCCGGACTAGGGGACGAGCAGTACTTC
CAGASGLGDEQYF
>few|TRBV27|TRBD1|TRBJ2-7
TGTGCCAGCAGTCCGGGACAGGGGGTAAGGGAGCAGTACTTC
CASSPGQGVREQYF
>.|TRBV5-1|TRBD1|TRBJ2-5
TGCGCCAGCAGCTCCGAAGGGACAGATCAAGAGACCCAGTACTTC
CASSSEGTDQETQYF
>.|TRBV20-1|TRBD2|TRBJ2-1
TGCAGTGCTAGGGGAGGCGGGGGCTCCTACAATGAGCAGTTCTTC
CSARGGGGSYNEQFF
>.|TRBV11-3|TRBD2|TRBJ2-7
TGTGCCAGCAGTTCCGGGACTAACGAGCAGTACTTC
CASSSGTNEQYF
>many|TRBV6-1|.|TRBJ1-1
TGTGCCAGCAGTGTCACGATGTACACTGAAGCTTTCTTT
CASSVTMYTEAFF
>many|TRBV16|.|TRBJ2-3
TGTGCCAGCAGCCAGACAGTTGGTAGCACAGATACGCAGTATTTT
CASSQTVGSTDTQYF
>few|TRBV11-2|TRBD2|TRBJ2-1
TGTGCCAGCAGCTTAGTCAGGGGGGGGAGCGGGAGGGCCTTCAATGAGCAGTTCTTC
CASSLVRGGSGRAFNEQFF
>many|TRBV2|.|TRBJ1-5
TGTGCCAGCAGTGTCGGCAGAAGCAATCAGCCCCAGCATTTT
CASSVGRSNQPQHF
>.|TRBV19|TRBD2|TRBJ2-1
TGTGCCAGTAGTATGGGAGGGAGATCCTACAATGAGCAGTTCTTC
CASSMGGRSYNEQFF
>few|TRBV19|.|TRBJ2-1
TGTGCCAGTAGTATAGGAGCGGCGAAGGGTCCCTACAATGAGCAGTTCTTC
CASSIGAAKGPYNEQFF
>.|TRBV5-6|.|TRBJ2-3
TGTGCCAGCAGCCCCCCGGACTCACGCACAGATACGCAGTATTTT
CASSPPDSRTDTQYF
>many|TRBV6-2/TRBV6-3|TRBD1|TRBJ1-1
TGTGCCAGCAGTCCCACCACAGGGGTAAGGAACACTGAAGCTTTCTTT
CASSPTTGVRNTEAFF
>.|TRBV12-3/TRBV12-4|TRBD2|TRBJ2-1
TGTGCCAGCAGTCCGGGACTAGCGGGAGTGCACTGTAACAATGAGCAGTTCTTC
CASSPGLAGVHCNNEQFF
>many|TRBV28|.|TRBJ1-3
TGTGCCAGCTCGGCATCTGGAAACACCATATATTTT
CASSASGNTIYF
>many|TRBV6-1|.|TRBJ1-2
TGTGCCAGCAGTGGGTCCAGGGCGCGAGGCTACACCTTC
CASSGSRARGYTF
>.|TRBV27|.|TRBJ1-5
TGTGCCAGCAAGGCCCTACAGGGTTTCAATCAGCCCCAGCATTTT
CASKALQGFNQPQHF
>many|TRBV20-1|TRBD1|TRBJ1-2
TGCAGTGCGGCCGGGACAGGGCAGGGCGACAACTATGGCTACACCTTC
CSAAGTGQGDNYGYTF
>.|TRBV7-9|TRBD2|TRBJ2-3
TGTGCCAGCAGCTCCATGACTAGCAGCCTTAGCACAGATACGCAGTATTTT
CASSSMTSSLSTDTQYF
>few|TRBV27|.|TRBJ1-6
TGTGCCAGCGGATGGACAATTTATAATTCACCCCTCCACTTT
CASGWTIYNSPLHF
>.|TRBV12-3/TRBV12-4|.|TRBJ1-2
TGTGCCAGCAGTCCCGGGACATGCAACTATGGCTACACCTTC
CASSPGTCNYGYTF
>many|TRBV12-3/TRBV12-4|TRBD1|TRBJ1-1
TGTGCCAGCAGTGCCCGGGACAGGGGAGCTGGTGCTGAAGCTTTCTTT
CASSARDRGAGAEAFF
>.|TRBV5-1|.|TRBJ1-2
TGCGCCAGCAGCGGAAGGACAGACGGCTACACCTTC
CASSGRTDGYTF